This T cell receptor (beta chain) was sequenced for a study of CD4 T cells in relation to SARS-CoV-2 and coronaviruses. Notes on the study in general: SARS-CoV-2-driven expansion was significantly weaker in crossreactive than monoreactive clones.

Germline V gene data show CDR1 as SGHVS and CDR2 as FQNEAQ. Trimming cost V 5 bases and J 4 bases, with 10 bases left between them. This CDR3 is 13 amino acids long. As to this clone: No antigen is known for it.

The unexposed donors gave CD4+ T cells in about 2011-2019, prior to COVID-19. The cells were cultured for under 13 days before CD4+ T cells were isolated. The protocol was immunoSEQ multiplex PCR, while the TCRdb copy is restricted to in-frame clones and leaves out a portion. Seen here are under 25,000 clones, approximately 80% observed once, and the top ten hold 15% to 19%. The rearrangement joins TRBV7-8 to TRBJ2-3; possible D gene TRBD2, 5 bases. Input material: CD4+ T cells from PBMCs, cultured in vitro. This TCR came from a human donor in good health. The CDR3 nucleotides read TGTGCCAGCAGCGGAGGAGAGCCAGATACGCAGTATTTT. It is translated as CASSGGEPDTQYF. Using reference TRBV7-8 and TRBJ2-3 for the parts outside the CDR3, the full variable domain is GAGVSQSPRYKVAKRGQDVALRCDPISGHVSLFWYQQALGQGPEFLTYFQNEAQLDKSGLPSDRFFAERPEGSVSTLKIQRTQQEDSAVYLCASSGGEPDTQYFGPGTRLTVL.